The 16 T cell receptor beta chains below all came from one sample that was sequenced in a study of shared clonotypes between healthy human individuals. Naivety among CD8 cells was defined by CD45RO negativity and positive CCR7 selection, thereby excluding terminally differentiated effector memory CD45RA+ cells. TCRdb's table, derived via immunoSEQ multiplex PCR, lists solely in-frame clones and lacks some. Altogether roughly 2 million clones are present, 85% to 95% being singletons, with the ten largest covering more than 0.95%. The specimen was naive CD8+ T cells sorted from blood. Every receptor here comes from a man in his late teens or twenties in good health.

This clone showed up just once. The chain employs TRBV5-6 and TRBJ2-1; 7 positions agree with TRBD2. The CDR3 has 14 residues. The J segment lost 10 bases and the V segment lost 2 bases, leaving 9 bases of the junction unmatched. Germline CDR1 SGHDT, CDR2 YYEEEE. For the CDR3, the DNA is TGTGCCAGCAGCTTAGCGGGACGCATTAAGGAGCAGTTCTTC. This encodes CASSLAGRIKEQFF.

This clone appeared once. V is TRBV4-2 and J is TRBJ2-7; 8 bases fit TRBD2. Germline CDR1 and CDR2: LGHNA and YNFKEQ. V trimming: 3 bases; J trimming: 4 bases; junction bases outside the gene matches: 5. This CDR3 contains 14 residues. CDR3 nucleotides: TGTGCCAGCAGCCAGCGGGGGGACCGATACGAGCAGTACTTC. Translation: CASSQRGDRYEQYF.

The V call is TRBV21-1, the J call TRBJ2-7; the D call of TRBD2 is as the table states it, not checked on the DNA. TRBV21-1 is described as a pseudogene. CDR3 length: 15 amino acids. The CDR3 DNA sequence: TGTGCCAGCAGTCTAGGGGACTGTATTTTCTACGAGCAGTACTTC. Translation gives CASSLGDCIFYEQYF.

This clone has a single count. This chain links TRBV11-2 with TRBJ2-3, with D perhaps TRBD2 (6 bases). Germline lookup yields CDR1 SGHAT and CDR2 FQNNGV. Trimming cost V 0 bases and J 5 bases, with 9 bases left between them. This CDR3 contains 14 residues. The CDR3 reads CASSLDPGGDTQYF. The CDR3 DNA sequence: TGTGCCAGCAGCTTAGACCCCGGGGGAGATACGCAGTATTTT.

This clone was counted between two and nine times. The V gene is TRBV4-1, the J gene TRBJ2-5; D ambiguous. The CDR3 runs to 13 residues. Looked up from germline, CDR1 is MGHRA and CDR2 is YSYEKL. Trimming pared 4 bases from V and 5 bases from J, leaving 11 bases between. This CDR3 reads CASSRNRAETQYF. The CDR3, as DNA: TGCGCCAGCAGCCGCAACAGAGCGGAGACCCAGTACTTC.

This clone occurred once. V is TRBV10-3 and J is TRBJ1-1, with D perhaps matching TRBD1 (5 bases). Trimming cost V 8 bases and J 1 base, with 14 bases left between them. The CDR3 spans 14 residues. In germline, CDR1 is ENHRY, CDR2 SYGVKD. DNA for the CDR3: TGTGCCATCGCCCCCGGGGCTAGGAACACTGAAGCTTTCTTT. Its protein is CAIAPGARNTEAFF.

This clone was counted once. This chain joins TRBV10-3 and TRBJ2-7; possibly TRBD1 for D (6 bases). The CDR3 runs 14 residues. Germline CDR1 is ENHRY and CDR2 is SYGVKD. V was shortened by 4 bases and J by 5 bases, with 15 bases between the two germline ends. The CDR3 loop is CAISAGRGLDEQYF. The CDR3 bases are TGTGCCATCAGTGCTGGCAGGGGTTTAGACGAGCAGTACTTC.

V usage is TRBV7-8 and J usage is TRBJ2-7; D may be TRBD1 (6 bases). The CDR3 covers 17 residues. The germline gives CDR1 SGHVS, CDR2 FQNEAQ. Deletions cut 2 bases from V and 5 bases from J, with 22 bases between. The CDR3 sequence: CASSLIPQGNIWDEQYF. DNA for the CDR3: TGTGCCAGCAGCTTAATTCCTCAGGGGAACATTTGGGACGAGCAGTACTTC.

Points on this clone: The same CDR3 arises from other DNA sequences in this sample as well. The V gene is TRBV7-9, the J gene TRBJ2-1; D possibly corresponds to TRBD2 (6 bases). This CDR3 region has 15 residues. Germline values: CDR1 SEHNR, CDR2 FQNEAQ (reference sequence). V was clipped by 1 base and J by 0 bases, with 7 bases between them. CDR3 sequence (DNA): TGTGCCAGCAGCTTAGACGGGAGCTCCTACAATGAGCAGTTCTTC. Residues: CASSLDGSSYNEQFF. Combining the CDR3 with reference TRBV7-9 and TRBJ2-1 gives the whole variable domain DTGVSQNPRHKITKRGQNVTFRCDPISEHNRLYWYRQTLGQGPEFLTYFQNEAQLEKSRLLSDRFSAERPKGSFSTLEIQRTEQGDSAMYLCASSLDGSSYNEQFFGPGTRLTVL.

The chain links TRBV7-9 to TRBJ2-6; 12 bases align to TRBD1. V lost 5 bases to trimming and J lost 1 base; unmatched junction nucleotides: 6. The CDR3 has 18 amino acids. CDR1 is SEHNR, CDR2 FQNEAQ, per germline (reference sequence). The CDR3 sequence is CASSPGTGGASGANVLTF. Written as DNA, the CDR3 is TGTGCCAGCAGCCCGGGGACAGGGGGCGCATCTGGGGCCAACGTCCTGACTTTC. The variable domain in full, with the rest retrieved from reference TRBV7-9 and TRBJ2-6, is DTGVSQNPRHKITKRGQNVTFRCDPISEHNRLYWYRQTLGQGPEFLTYFQNEAQLEKSRLLSDRFSAERPKGSFSTLEIQRTEQGDSAMYLCASSPGTGGASGANVLTFGAGSRLTVL.

In its sample, this clone was seen once. J is TRBJ2-1 and V is TRBV11-1, with TRBD2 matching over 9 bases. The junction had 7 bases not matched to a gene; V was cut back by 1 base and J by 9 bases. The V gene's germline CDR1 is SGHAT and CDR2 FQDESV (reference sequence). This CDR3 comprises 15 residues. The CDR3 DNA follows: TGTGCCAGCAGCTTAGGCGGGGGGGCTGGGATTGAGCAGTTCTTC. It translates to CASSLGGGAGIEQFF.

This clone was observed a few times. V gene TRBV10-3 combines with J gene TRBJ2-1; D gene ambiguous. The CDR3 is 15 residues long. Germline assignment: CDR1 ENHRY and CDR2 SYGVKD. Trimming pared 2 bases from V and 0 bases from J, leaving 8 bases between. The CDR3 sequence is CAISERASSYNEQFF. CDR3 nucleotide sequence: TGTGCCATCAGTGAGAGGGCTAGCTCCTACAATGAGCAGTTCTTC.

V is TRBV9 and J is TRBJ1-2; D uncertain. V was shortened by 0 bases and J by 5 bases, with 14 bases between the two germline ends. CDR1 is SGDLS, CDR2 YYNGEE, per germline. The CDR3 runs 15 residues. The CDR3 here is CASSVEIEGAYGYTF. CDR3 coding DNA: TGTGCCAGCAGCGTAGAAATCGAAGGAGCTTATGGCTACACCTTC.

This rearrangement joins TRBV13 to TRBJ1-6; TRBD1 might be the D (6 bases). The CDR3 is 14 amino acids. The V gene lost 5 bases and the J gene lost 9 bases, with 14 bases spanning the gap. The germline gives CDR1 PRHDT, CDR2 FYEKMQ (reference sequence). CDR3 amino acids: CASSEGTLSSPLHF. The CDR3 DNA reads TGTGCCAGCAGCGAAGGGACATTGAGTTCACCCCTCCACTTT.

As for this clone: The sample carries other DNA sequences with the same CDR3. V is TRBV7-8 and J is TRBJ2-7, with 8 bases that match TRBD1. Germline CDR1 reads SGHVS; CDR2 reads FQNEAQ. The CDR3 extends over 14 amino acids. V trimming: 0 bases; J trimming: 2 bases; junction bases outside the gene matches: 0. In DNA form, the CDR3 reads TGTGCCAGCAGCTTAGCGGGACAGGCCTACGAGCAGTACTTC. Its translation: CASSLAGQAYEQYF.

This clone was counted once. J is TRBJ2-7 and V is TRBV11-1; the D gene is possibly TRBD2 (5 bases). This CDR3 spans 15 amino acids. V was pared by 3 bases and J by 0 bases, with 12 bases between. Per germline, CDR1 SGHAT and CDR2 FQDESV (reference sequence). This CDR3 is CASSLDRGSSYEQYF. The DNA of the CDR3 is TGTGCCAGCAGCTTGGATCGGGGAAGCTCCTACGAGCAGTACTTC.